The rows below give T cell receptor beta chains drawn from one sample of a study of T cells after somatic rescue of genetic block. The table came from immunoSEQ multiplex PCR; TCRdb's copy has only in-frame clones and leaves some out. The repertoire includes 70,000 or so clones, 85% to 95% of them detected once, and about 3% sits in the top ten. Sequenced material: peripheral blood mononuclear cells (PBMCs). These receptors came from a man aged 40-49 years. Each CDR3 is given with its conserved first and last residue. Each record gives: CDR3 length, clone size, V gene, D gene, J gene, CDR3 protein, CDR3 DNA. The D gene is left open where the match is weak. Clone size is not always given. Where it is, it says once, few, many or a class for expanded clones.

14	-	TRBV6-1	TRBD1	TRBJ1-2	CASSEAGTAYGYTF	TGTGCCAGCAGTGAAGCAGGGACAGCCTATGGCTACACCTTC
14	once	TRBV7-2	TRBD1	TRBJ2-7	CASSPGTGDYEQYF	TGTGCCAGCAGCCCTGGGACAGGGGACTACGAGCAGTACTTC
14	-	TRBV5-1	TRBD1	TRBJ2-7	CASSLDGTGLGQYF	TGCGCCAGCAGCTTGGACGGGACAGGTTTAGGGCAGTACTTC
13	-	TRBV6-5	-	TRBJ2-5	CASSSGTKETQYF	TGTGCCAGCAGTTCTGGGACGAAAGAGACCCAGTACTTC
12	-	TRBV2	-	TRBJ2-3	CASRGAADTQYF	TGTGCCAGCAGGGGAGCGGCGGATACGCAGTATTTT
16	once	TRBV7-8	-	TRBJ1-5	CASSLGGSDNNQPQHF	TGTGCCAGCAGCTTGGGTGGTTCGGACAACAATCAGCCCCAGCATTTT
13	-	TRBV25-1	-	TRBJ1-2	CASSEPGSGGYTF	TGTGCCAGCAGTGAACCAGGGTCAGGTGGCTACACCTTC
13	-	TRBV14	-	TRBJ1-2	CASSQDQGNGYTF	TGTGCCAGCAGCCAAGATCAAGGGAATGGCTACACCTTC
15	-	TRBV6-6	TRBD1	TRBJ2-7	CASSYRAQGADEQYF	TGTGCCAGCAGTTACCGAGCGCAGGGGGCGGACGAGCAGTACTTC
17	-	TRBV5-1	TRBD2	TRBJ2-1	CASSLAAGRYSYNEQFF	TGCGCCAGCAGCTTGGCAGCGGGGAGATACTCCTACAATGAGCAGTTCTTC
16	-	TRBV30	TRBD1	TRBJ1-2	CAWSIGFAGQGYGYTF	TGTGCCTGGAGTATCGGGTTTGCGGGACAGGGCTATGGCTACACCTTC
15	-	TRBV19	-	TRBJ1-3	CASSIGSGSGNTIYF	TGTGCCAGTAGTATTGGCAGCGGCTCTGGAAACACCATATATTTT
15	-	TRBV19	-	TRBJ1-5	CASSSIRYVNQPQHF	TGTGCCAGTAGTTCTATCCGGTACGTTAATCAGCCCCAGCATTTT
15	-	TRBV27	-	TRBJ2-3	CASSFQGGRPDTQYF	TGTGCCAGCAGTTTCCAGGGGGGGCGCCCAGATACGCAGTATTTT
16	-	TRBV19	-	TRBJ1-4	CASSSGPREVGEKLFF	TGTGCCAGTAGTAGCGGGCCCCGCGAAGTGGGGGAAAAACTGTTTTTT
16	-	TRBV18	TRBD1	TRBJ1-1	CASSPPQGGPSGGAFF	TGTGCCAGCTCACCTCCTCAGGGGGGGCCATCCGGGGGAGCTTTCTTT
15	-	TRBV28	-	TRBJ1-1	CASSGGALRTTEAFF	TGTGCCAGCAGTGGGGGGGCCCTACGGACCACTGAAGCTTTCTTT
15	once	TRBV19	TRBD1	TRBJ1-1	CASRLDRGERTEAFF	TGTGCCAGTAGGTTAGACAGGGGAGAGCGCACTGAAGCTTTCTTT
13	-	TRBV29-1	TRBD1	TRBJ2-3	CSLGDRVPDTQYF	TGCAGCCTCGGGGACAGGGTGCCAGATACGCAGTATTTT
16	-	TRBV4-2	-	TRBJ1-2	CASSQDLGSNNYGYTF	TGTGCCAGCAGCCAAGATCTAGGCAGTAATAACTATGGCTACACCTTC
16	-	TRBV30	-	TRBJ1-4	CAWSAGAHVFREKLFF	TGTGCCTGGAGTGCAGGGGCGCACGTATTTCGAGAAAAACTGTTTTTT
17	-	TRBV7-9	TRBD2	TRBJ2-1	CASSLGLAGGPNNEQFF	TGTGCCAGCAGCTTGGGGCTAGCGGGAGGGCCTAACAATGAGCAGTTCTTC
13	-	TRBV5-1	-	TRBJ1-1	CASSLLRESEAFF	TGCGCCAGCAGCTTGTTGAGGGAGTCTGAAGCTTTCTTT
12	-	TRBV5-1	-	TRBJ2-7	CASSFTGREQYF	TGCGCCAGCAGTTTTACAGGGCGCGAGCAGTACTTC
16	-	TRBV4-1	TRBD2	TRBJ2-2	CASSHPGGTNTGELFF	TGCGCCAGCAGCCATCCCGGGGGGACGAACACCGGGGAGCTGTTTTTT